This is a list of T cell receptor beta chains from one sample in a study of T cells after yellow fever vaccination. TCRdb used MiXCR to reprocess the 5' RACE reads, holding one entry per CDR3 protein. The table records 350,000 to 450,000 distinct CDR3 sequences, approximately 19% of them present only once. Material: PBMCs, obtained before the yellow fever booster vaccination. The receptor set was obtained from a man aged 18 to 35 who received the YFV17D yellow fever vaccine. CDR3s include the opening cysteine and the closing phenylalanine or tryptophan. The order of the fields is CDR3 protein, CDR3 DNA, J gene, clone size, V gene, D gene. D genes are given only for firm matches. Size values are once, few and many counts, or a class for expanded clones, and some rows have none.

CDR3: CASSVGLADHNEQFF
DNA: TGTGCCAGCAGCGTCGGACTAGCGGACCACAATGAGCAGTTCTTC
J: TRBJ2-1
size: once
V: TRBV7-9
D: TRBD2

CDR3: CASRATGEGYGYTF
DNA: TGTGCCAGCAGGGCAACCGGGGAGGGCTATGGCTACACCTTC
J: TRBJ1-2
size: -
V: TRBV28
D: -

CDR3: CSARARSSGANVLTF
DNA: TGCAGTGCTAGAGCCAGAAGCTCTGGGGCCAACGTCCTGACTTTC
J: TRBJ2-6
size: many
V: TRBV20-1
D: -

CDR3: CASGPPEVGWTEAFF
DNA: TGTGCTAGTGGTCCCCCGGAGGTGGGGTGGACTGAAGCTTTCTTT
J: TRBJ1-1
size: few
V: TRBV12-5
D: -

CDR3: CSASDGLYGYTF
DNA: TGCAGTGCTTCGGACGGTCTCTATGGCTACACCTTC
J: TRBJ1-2
size: -
V: TRBV20-1
D: -

CDR3: CASSEYQGVASPLHF
DNA: TGTGCCAGCAGTGAATACCAGGGGGTGGCTTCACCCCTCCACTTT
J: TRBJ1-6
size: -
V: TRBV6-1
D: TRBD1

CDR3: CAISESPHGYTF
DNA: TGTGCCATCAGTGAGTCGCCCCATGGCTACACCTTC
J: TRBJ1-2
size: few
V: TRBV10-3
D: -

CDR3: CATSRPGPDNSPLHF
DNA: TGTGCCACCAGCAGACCCGGACCAGATAATTCACCCCTCCACTTT
J: TRBJ1-6
size: few
V: TRBV15
D: -

CDR3: CSVERPLGAEETQYF
DNA: TGCAGCGTTGAAAGGCCGTTGGGGGCCGAAGAGACCCAGTACTTC
J: TRBJ2-5
size: -
V: TRBV29-1
D: -

CDR3: CASSFGQGPYGYTF
DNA: TGTGCCAGCAGCTTCGGACAGGGGCCTTATGGCTACACCTTC
J: TRBJ1-2
size: -
V: TRBV6-2/TRBV6-3
D: TRBD1

CDR3: CASSLSVTTSGNTIYF
DNA: TGTGCCAGCAGCTTATCTGTCACCACCTCTGGAAACACCATATATTTT
J: TRBJ1-3
size: -
V: TRBV7-2
D: -

CDR3: CASSSRGGAGQPQHF
DNA: TGTGCCAGCAGCTCCCGTGGGGGGGCAGGTCAGCCCCAGCATTTT
J: TRBJ1-5
size: -
V: TRBV7-2
D: -

CDR3: CATSAEDTQYF
DNA: TGTGCCACCAGTGCGGAGGATACGCAGTATTTT
J: TRBJ2-3
size: many
V: TRBV24-1
D: -

CDR3: CSARVPGTRTDTQYF
DNA: TGCAGTGCTAGAGTTCCCGGGACCCGCACAGATACGCAGTATTTT
J: TRBJ2-3
size: few
V: TRBV20-1
D: -

CDR3: CASSRSGDSYNEQFF
DNA: TGTGCCAGCAGCCGATCGGGGGACTCCTACAATGAGCAGTTCTTC
J: TRBJ2-1
size: -
V: TRBV7-9
D: -

CDR3: CSARRGSTNEKLFF
DNA: TGCAGTGCTAGGAGGGGAAGCACTAATGAAAAACTGTTTTTT
J: TRBJ1-4
size: -
V: TRBV20-1
D: -

CDR3: CASSLGLGTEAFF
DNA: TGTGCCAGCAGTTTAGGATTAGGGACAGAAGCTTTCTTT
J: TRBJ1-1
size: many
V: TRBV12-3/TRBV12-4
D: -

CDR3: CASSPRDGQPQHF
DNA: TGTGCCAGCAGCCCCCGGGACGGGCAGCCCCAGCATTTT
J: TRBJ1-5
size: few
V: TRBV27
D: -

CDR3: CASMEGGSMSNQPQHF
DNA: TGTGCCAGCATGGAGGGGGGGAGTATGAGCAATCAGCCCCAGCATTTT
J: TRBJ1-5
size: -
V: TRBV2
D: -

CDR3: CASSYHGSTDTQYF
DNA: TGTGCCAGCAGTTACCACGGGAGCACAGATACGCAGTATTTT
J: TRBJ2-3
size: -
V: TRBV6-5
D: -

CDR3: CASSQATGRDTQYF
DNA: TGTGCCAGCAGCCAAGCGACAGGGAGGGATACGCAGTATTTT
J: TRBJ2-3
size: -
V: TRBV14
D: -

CDR3: CASGKGLNTEAFF
DNA: TGTGCCAGCGGTAAAGGGCTGAACACTGAAGCTTTCTTT
J: TRBJ1-1
size: few
V: TRBV2
D: -

CDR3: CASSQVHGRGSETQYF
DNA: TGCGCCAGCAGCCAAGTCCATGGCAGGGGATCGGAGACCCAGTACTTC
J: TRBJ2-5
size: few
V: TRBV4-3
D: -

CDR3: CASSVYGVPTDTQYF
DNA: TGTGCCAGCAGCGTGTACGGGGTCCCCACAGATACGCAGTATTTT
J: TRBJ2-3
size: -
V: TRBV9
D: -

CDR3: CASSLGGSTEAFF
DNA: TGTGCCAGCAGTTTAGGGGGAAGCACTGAAGCTTTCTTT
J: TRBJ1-1
size: many
V: TRBV12-3/TRBV12-4
D: -

CDR3: CASSSTGISFEQYF
DNA: TGTGCCAGCAGCTCGACAGGGATCTCCTTCGAGCAGTACTTC
J: TRBJ2-7
size: -
V: TRBV7-9
D: TRBD1

CDR3: CASSRGRSGGDDEQFF
DNA: TGTGCCAGCAGTCGCGGGAGAAGCGGGGGGGACGATGAGCAGTTCTTC
J: TRBJ2-1
size: few
V: TRBV12-3/TRBV12-4
D: TRBD2

CDR3: CASSKGLRIAPTGELFF
DNA: TGTGCCAGTAGTAAAGGCCTCAGGATCGCCCCCACCGGGGAGCTGTTTTTT
J: TRBJ2-2
size: few
V: TRBV19
D: -

CDR3: CASSNTGDSQPQHF
DNA: TGTGCCAGCAGTAACACAGGGGACAGTCAGCCCCAGCATTTT
J: TRBJ1-5
size: -
V: TRBV6-2/TRBV6-3
D: TRBD1

CDR3: CASSLGPRGEQYF
DNA: TGTGCCAGCAGCTTAGGGCCCCGGGGCGAGCAGTACTTC
J: TRBJ2-7
size: few
V: TRBV7-6
D: -

CDR3: CASSYGTAQPQHF
DNA: TGTGCCAGCAGTTACGGGACAGCGCAGCCCCAGCATTTT
J: TRBJ1-5
size: few
V: TRBV6-2/TRBV6-3
D: TRBD1

CDR3: CSAPNRPRGEKLFF
DNA: TGCAGTGCCCCTAACAGGCCACGGGGTGAAAAACTGTTTTTT
J: TRBJ1-4
size: -
V: TRBV20-1
D: -

CDR3: CASSSLAGSFDTQYF
DNA: TGTGCCAGCAGTTCTCTAGCGGGGAGTTTTGATACGCAGTATTTT
J: TRBJ2-3
size: -
V: TRBV6-2/TRBV6-3
D: TRBD2

CDR3: CASSSDRASYNEQFF
DNA: TGCGCCAGCAGCAGCGACAGGGCCTCCTACAATGAGCAGTTCTTC
J: TRBJ2-1
size: many
V: TRBV4-3
D: TRBD1

CDR3: CASSQPGGGRDYEQYF
DNA: TGTGCCAGCAGTCAGCCCGGTGGAGGGAGAGACTACGAGCAGTACTTC
J: TRBJ2-7
size: -
V: TRBV6-5
D: -

CDR3: CASRWGGANTGELFF
DNA: TGCGCCAGCAGATGGGGCGGGGCGAACACCGGGGAGCTGTTTTTT
J: TRBJ2-2
size: few
V: TRBV5-1
D: -

CDR3: CSGEQGTSTDTQYF
DNA: TGCAGTGGCGAACAGGGGACTAGCACAGATACGCAGTATTTT
J: TRBJ2-3
size: -
V: TRBV20-1
D: -

CDR3: CASSQDVQRNTEAFF
DNA: TGCGCCAGCAGCCAAGATGTACAGAGGAACACTGAAGCTTTCTTT
J: TRBJ1-1
size: -
V: TRBV4-1
D: -

CDR3: CASSEGQGTYGYTF
DNA: TGCGCCAGCAGCGAGGGACAGGGAACCTATGGCTACACCTTC
J: TRBJ1-2
size: many
V: TRBV5-1
D: TRBD1

CDR3: CSAPGQAKKLFF
DNA: TGCAGTGCTCCGGGACAGGCAAAAAAACTGTTTTTT
J: TRBJ1-4
size: -
V: TRBV20-1
D: TRBD1

CDR3: CASKIYRFQGVLFTGELFF
DNA: TGTGCCAGCAAAATTTACAGGTTTCAAGGGGTGCTATTCACCGGGGAGCTGTTTTTT
J: TRBJ2-2
size: many
V: TRBV12-3/TRBV12-4
D: -

CDR3: CSAGLARSSTDTQYF
DNA: TGCAGTGCTGGACTAGCGCGATCAAGCACAGATACGCAGTATTTT
J: TRBJ2-3
size: few
V: TRBV20-1
D: TRBD2

CDR3: CSVELAGGNTEAFF
DNA: TGCAGCGTTGAGTTGGCAGGGGGGAACACTGAAGCTTTCTTT
J: TRBJ1-1
size: few
V: TRBV29-1
D: TRBD1

CDR3: CASSGAEMNTGELFF
DNA: TGTGCCTCCTCCGGAGCGGAGATGAACACCGGGGAGCTGTTTTTT
J: TRBJ2-2
size: few
V: TRBV18
D: -

CDR3: CASSLEGARETQYF
DNA: TGCGCCAGCAGCTTGGAGGGGGCGCGGGAGACCCAGTACTTC
J: TRBJ2-5
size: -
V: TRBV5-1
D: TRBD1

CDR3: CASSDTPGTRAFF
DNA: TGTGCCAGCAGTGACACACCCGGGACCAGAGCTTTCTTT
J: TRBJ1-1
size: few
V: TRBV6-4
D: -

CDR3: CSARMEGVHYEKLFF
DNA: TGCAGTGCTAGGATGGAAGGGGTACACTATGAAAAACTGTTTTTT
J: TRBJ1-4
size: many
V: TRBV20-1
D: -

CDR3: CASSLSKGGMSDEQFF
DNA: TGTGCCAGCAGTTTATCGAAGGGGGGAATGAGTGATGAGCAGTTCTTC
J: TRBJ2-1
size: -
V: TRBV27
D: -

CDR3: CASSQGLMGQPQHF
DNA: TGTGCCAGCAGCCAAGGTCTGATGGGTCAGCCCCAGCATTTT
J: TRBJ1-5
size: many
V: TRBV3-1
D: -

CDR3: CSVAFSRNQPQHF
DNA: TGCAGCGTTGCCTTCTCGCGCAATCAGCCCCAGCATTTT
J: TRBJ1-5
size: many
V: TRBV29-1
D: -

CDR3: CASKTMAVQETQYF
DNA: TGTGCCAGCAAAACGATGGCAGTCCAAGAGACCCAGTACTTC
J: TRBJ2-5
size: many
V: TRBV27
D: -

CDR3: CASSQDNRESYQPQHF
DNA: TGCGCCAGCAGCCAAGATAACAGGGAGTCGTATCAGCCCCAGCATTTT
J: TRBJ1-5
size: few
V: TRBV4-1
D: -

CDR3: CASSDRSSQETQYF
DNA: TGTGCCAGCAGTGACAGGTCCTCCCAAGAGACCCAGTACTTC
J: TRBJ2-5
size: -
V: TRBV12-3/TRBV12-4
D: -

CDR3: CATSVDRGRTEALF
DNA: TGTGCCACCAGCGTCGACAGGGGGAGGACTGAAGCTTTATTT
J: TRBJ1-1
size: -
V: TRBV15
D: TRBD1

CDR3: CSVELAGDQETQYF
DNA: TGCAGCGTTGAGCTAGCGGGGGATCAAGAGACCCAGTACTTC
J: TRBJ2-5
size: few
V: TRBV29-1
D: TRBD2